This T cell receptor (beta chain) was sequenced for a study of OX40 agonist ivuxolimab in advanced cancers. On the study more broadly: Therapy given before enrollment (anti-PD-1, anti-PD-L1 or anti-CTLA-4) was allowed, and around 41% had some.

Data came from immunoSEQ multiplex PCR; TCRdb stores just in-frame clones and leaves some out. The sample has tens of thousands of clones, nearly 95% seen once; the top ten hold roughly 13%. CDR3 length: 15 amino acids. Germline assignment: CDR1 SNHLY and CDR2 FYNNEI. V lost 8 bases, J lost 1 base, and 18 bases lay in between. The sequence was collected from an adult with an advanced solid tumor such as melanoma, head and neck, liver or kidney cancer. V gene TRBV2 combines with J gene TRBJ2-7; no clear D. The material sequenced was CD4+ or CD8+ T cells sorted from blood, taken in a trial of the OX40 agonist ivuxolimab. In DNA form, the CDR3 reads TGTGCCAGCGGGTTCACCCGGGCCCCTTCCTACGAGCAGTACTTC. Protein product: CASGFTRAPSYEQYF.